This entry features one T cell receptor (beta chain) sequence. Its specificity is not known. It was with random hexamers that about 0.45 to 1 ug RNA was reverse transcribed. With immunoSEQ multiplex PCR, TCR beta CDR3 was amplified across 54 Vbeta and 13 Jbeta. TCRdb analysed the immunoSEQ multiplex PCR reads with MiXCR anew, one entry per CDR3 protein. The repertoire holds 400,000 or so distinct CDR3 sequences, with around 85% as singletons. The sample belongs to a study of CD8 T cells in Susac syndrome. The CDR3 is 11 amino acids. The V gene lost 6 bases and the J gene lost 2 bases, with 4 bases spanning the gap. CDR1 is SEHNR, CDR2 FQNEAQ, per germline (reference sequence). Points from the study as a whole: The study recognized that the number of individuals in its TCR sequencing and HLA analysis was relatively small.

From blood CD8+ and CD4+ T cells, the TCR beta chain was sequenced. The authors negatively isolated CD8+ and CD4+ T cells and FACS-enriched TEMRA cells. Sequenced sample: CD8+ T cells from PBMCs. The V call is TRBV7-9, the J call TRBJ1-1; D unresolved. The sequence was collected from a human donor with multiple sclerosis. Here the CDR3 DNA reads TGTGCCAGCAGGCCCAACACTGAAGCTTTCTTT. This encodes CASRPNTEAFF.